Sequencing of this TCR beta chain was carried out in a study of cytomegalovirus exposure and HLA in healthy donors. Study as a whole: When over 300 donors were genotyped, approximately 81% of them were found to fall in the Caucasian-associated ancestry cluster. Overall study results and limits: Information on immune exposure was restricted to one variable (CMV serostatus). In a later analysis, DRB1 alleles had the most associated TCRs; HLA-C alleles the fewest. A later analysis associated roughly 15,000 TCR beta sequences with HLA alleles at a 0.05 false discovery rate.

Comment on this clone: What it recognizes is unknown.

The PCR was carried out with 60 Vbeta primers and 13 Jbeta primers. Repertoires were generated with immunoSEQ multiplex PCR, while TCRdb's copy carries only in-frame clones and drops some. The top ten hold over 12% of the sample, which has about 210,000 clones, approximately 80% seen once. The TCR comes from a woman aged 25 to 45 in good health and CMV-seropositive. Source material: PBMCs.

The CDR3 is CASSLEQLSGNTIYF. CDR3 in DNA: TGTGCCAGCAGCTTAGAACAGCTCTCTGGAAACACCATATATTTT. V and J are TRBV7-8 and TRBJ1-3; D is undetermined. V lost 1 base and J 0 bases, leaving 7 bases between the germline ends. CDR1 is SGHVS and CDR2 is FQNEAQ in the germline V gene. CDR3 size: 15 residues.